These 23 T cell receptor beta chains share one sample of origin, sequenced in a study of technical replicates of blood from several donors (dated by TCRdb to 2015 to 2018). Library generation was performed with the immunoSEQ multiplex PCR assay. Here the immuneACCESS table is served through TCRdb, limited to in-frame sequences with V and J called. Missing clones are a known gap in these copies; in checked studies unresolved V genes cover under half, and the rest lacks a known reason. The sample table lists about 14,000 clones, 84% of them with a count of one. About 10% of the sample lies in the top ten. Source material: PBMCs. These receptors were collected from a human donor in good health.

The J gene is TRBJ2-5, the V gene TRBV19; maybe TRBD1 (5 bases). This CDR3 is 14 amino acids long. Trimming removed 3 bases at V and 4 bases at J, with 12 bases between. Per germline, CDR1 LNHDA and CDR2 SQIVND (reference sequence). The CDR3 loop reads CASSISQVIETQYF. Written as DNA, the CDR3 is TGTGCCAGTAGTATTTCACAGGTGATAGAGACCCAGTACTTC.

The V and J genes are TRBV10-1 and TRBJ2-1, with TRBD2 matching 9 bases. There are 13 residues in the CDR3. Germline CDR1 WNHNN, CDR2 SYGVQD (reference sequence). The CDR3 sequence: CASSGSSYNEQFF. The DNA for the CDR3 is TGCGCGAGTAGCGGGAGCTCCTACAATGAGCAGTTCTTC.

The V and J genes are TRBV5-1 and TRBJ2-1; D perhaps matches TRBD2 (6 bases). V lost 2 bases and J 5 bases, leaving 17 bases between the germline ends. This CDR3 comprises 16 residues. The V gene's germline CDR1 is SGHRS and CDR2 YFSETQ. The CDR3 sequence is CASSLPRTKGHNEQFF. The CDR3 DNA reads as TGCGCCAGCAGCTTACCTCGGACTAAAGGGCACAATGAGCAGTTCTTC. Looking up the rest from reference TRBV5-1 and TRBJ2-1 gives the full variable domain: KAGVTQTPRYLIKTRGQQVTLSCSPISGHRSVSWYQQTPGQGLQFLFEYFSETQRNKGNFPGRFSGRQFSNSRSEMNVSTLELGDSALYLCASSLPRTKGHNEQFFGPGTRLTVL.

The rearrangement joins TRBV15 to TRBJ2-1, with 10 bases identical to TRBD2. This CDR3 spans 16 amino acids. After removal of 10 bases from V and 0 bases from J, the junction contained 9 bases not matched to a gene. Germline CDR1 and CDR2: LNHNV and YYDKDF (reference sequence). The CDR3 reads CAIGTSATSSYNEQFF. CDR3 DNA: TGTGCCATAGGGACTAGCGCCACGAGCTCCTACAATGAGCAGTTCTTC.

The V gene is TRBV25-1, the J gene TRBJ2-1; 7 bases are a match to TRBD2. Germline CDR1 reads MGHDK; CDR2 reads SYGVNS. Unmatched junction bases numbered 3, after V lost 10 bases and J lost 3 bases. The CDR3 totals 12 residues. The CDR3 DNA follows: TGTGCCACCGCGGGGGACTACAATGAGCAGTTCTTC. Its protein is CATAGDYNEQFF. Variable domain in full (rest from reference TRBV25-1 and TRBJ2-1): EADIYQTPRYLVIGTGKKITLECSQTMGHDKMYWYQQDPGMELHLIHYSYGVNSTEKGDLSSESTVSRIRTEHFPLTLESARPSHTSQYLCATAGDYNEQFFGPGTRLTVL.

The chain uses TRBV10-2 and TRBJ2-7; 9 nucleotides match TRBD2. This CDR3 is built from 13 residues. CDR1 is WSHSY, CDR2 SAAADI, per germline. Losses at the gene ends were 7 bases for V and 6 bases for J; bases not matched to a gene: 7. In DNA form, the CDR3 reads TGCGCCAGCATCAAAGCGGGGGGAATCGAGCAGTACTTC. Its translation is CASIKAGGIEQYF.

The rearrangement uses TRBV19 and TRBJ2-2; 9 nucleotides align to TRBD2. The CDR3 runs to 17 residues. Trimming removed 5 bases from V and 4 bases from J; junction bases left unmatched: 11. Germline CDR1 is LNHDA and CDR2 is SQIVND (reference sequence). This chain's CDR3 is CASSGVAGVVSTGELFF. The CDR3 DNA is TGTGCCAGTAGTGGAGTAGCGGGAGTTGTTAGCACCGGGGAGCTGTTTTTT.

This chain links TRBV7-9 with TRBJ1-2, with no clear D. Germline CDR1 and CDR2: SEHNR and FQNEAQ (reference sequence). Trimming left V 5 bases short and J 2 bases short, with 15 bases between. The CDR3 spans 15 residues. The CDR3 nucleotides read TGTGCCAGCAGCCCAGTCCTTCCCCCCAACTATGGCTACACCTTC. This codes for CASSPVLPPNYGYTF. The full variable domain, with the rest looked up from reference TRBV7-9 and TRBJ1-2, is DTGVSQNPRHKITKRGQNVTFRCDPISEHNRLYWYRQTLGQGPEFLTYFQNEAQLEKSRLLSDRFSAERPKGSFSTLEIQRTEQGDSAMYLCASSPVLPPNYGYTFGSGTRLTVV.

J is TRBJ2-7 and V is TRBV27, with TRBD2 matching 9 bases. Germline lookup yields CDR1 MNHEY and CDR2 SMNVEV (reference sequence). The J segment lost 3 bases and the V segment lost 4 bases, leaving 7 bases of the junction unmatched. This CDR3 spans 15 amino acids. The CDR3 sequence: CASSYQAGGDYEQYF. Here the CDR3 DNA reads TGTGCCAGCAGTTACCAAGCGGGAGGAGACTACGAGCAGTACTTC.

This clone has only one observation. The chain employs TRBV2 and TRBJ1-1; D not resolved. CDR1 SNHLY and CDR2 FYNNEI come from the germline V gene. V was cut by 5 bases and J by 5 bases, with 15 bases left in between. There are 14 residues in the CDR3. The CDR3 spells CASSPRERGTEAFF. In nucleotides, the CDR3 is TGTGCCAGCAGTCCTAGAGAGCGGGGAACTGAAGCTTTCTTT.

This clone was observed once. The CDR3 DNA reads TGTGCCACCAGAAGAAGGCTAGATGAAAAACTGTTTTTT. It codes for CATRRRLDEKLFF. V is TRBV15 and J is TRBJ1-4; D is unresolved. The V end lost 6 bases, the J end lost 6 bases, and 11 bases lay between the germline ends. Germline V gene lookup returns CDR1 LNHNV and CDR2 YYDKDF (reference sequence). The CDR3 length is 13 residues.

The chain uses TRBV5-1 and TRBJ2-1; TRBD1 is a possible D gene (5 bases). CDR1 is SGHRS and CDR2 is YFSETQ in the germline V gene. The CDR3 is made up of 13 amino acids. Trimming shortened V by 0 bases and J by 10 bases, and 11 bases separated the two germline ends. The CDR3: CASSLGQGGEQFF. The DNA for the CDR3 is TGCGCCAGCAGCTTGGGTCAGGGCGGCGAGCAGTTCTTC.

The sample holds a few counts of this clone. This sequence joins TRBV30 and TRBJ1-2; 8 bases are shared with TRBD1. Per germline, CDR1 GTSNPN and CDR2 SVGIG (reference sequence). The CDR3 sequence is 14 residues long. J was trimmed by 5 bases and V by 3 bases; bases with no gene match: 8. The CDR3 nucleotides read TGTGCCTGGAGCCCTGGACAGGGACCGTATGGCTACACCTTC. It codes for CAWSPGQGPYGYTF.

The chain carries TRBV7-9 and TRBJ2-7; the match to TRBD2 covers 8 bases. Trimming cost V 1 base and J 3 bases; bases outside gene matches: 11. Per the germline V gene, CDR1 is SEHNR and CDR2 is FQNEAQ (reference sequence). CDR3 length: 17 amino acids. The chain's CDR3 is CASSLGVSREGLYEQYF. The CDR3 DNA reads TGTGCCAGCAGCTTAGGTGTTTCACGGGAGGGTCTCTACGAGCAGTACTTC.

The chain joins TRBV27 to TRBJ2-7; 12 bases map to TRBD2. V lost 5 bases, J lost 2 bases, and 7 bases stayed unmatched. Germline values: CDR1 MNHEY, CDR2 SMNVEV (reference sequence). The CDR3 sequence is 16 residues long. The CDR3 spells CASSHLLAGGPYEQYF. As DNA, the CDR3 is TGTGCCAGCAGTCACCTCCTAGCGGGAGGGCCCTACGAGCAGTACTTC.

The chain joins TRBV19 to TRBJ2-2, with a weak D call TRBD2 (6 bases). CDR3 length: 16 residues. V lost 7 bases, J lost 4 bases, and 19 bases lay in between. Germline CDR1 and CDR2: LNHDA and SQIVND (reference sequence). Here the CDR3 reads CASNPRRVLSTGELFF. The CDR3, as DNA: TGTGCCAGTAACCCCAGGAGGGTATTGAGCACCGGGGAGCTGTTTTTT.

This chain links TRBV6-1 with TRBJ2-7; no clear D. Trimming removed 2 bases at V and 4 bases at J, with 12 bases between. The CDR3 is made up of 14 amino acids. Germline CDR1 is MNHNS and CDR2 is SASEGT. The CDR3 protein is CASSEYEQIYEQYF. CDR3 DNA: TGTGCCAGCAGTGAATACGAACAGATTTACGAGCAGTACTTC.

The chain employs TRBV6-1 and TRBJ2-3; 8 positions agree with TRBD2. Germline values: CDR1 MNHNS, CDR2 SASEGT. The CDR3 totals 16 residues. V was pared by 2 bases and J by 1 base, with 5 bases of the junction left unmatched. This CDR3 is CASSEFSSGGTDTQYF. CDR3 sequence (DNA): TGTGCCAGCAGTGAATTTAGTAGCGGGGGCACAGATACGCAGTATTTT.

This chain joins TRBV23-1 and TRBJ1-2; 7 bases align to TRBD1. TRBV23-1 counts as an open reading frame of uncertain function. CDR3 length: 15 amino acids. J was trimmed by 0 bases and V by 0 bases; bases with no gene match: 1. The CDR3 coding sequence is TGCGCCAGCAGTCAATCGGACAGGACTAACTATGGCTACACCTTC. Translated: CASSQSDRTNYGYTF.

The J gene is TRBJ2-7, the V gene TRBV7-6; 10 bases are shared with TRBD1. Germline V gene lookup returns CDR1 SGHVS and CDR2 FNYEAQ. V lost 5 bases and J lost 5; bases outside the gene matches: 9. This CDR3 has 15 amino acids. This CDR3 is CASSTNRDRGNEQYF. In nucleotides, the CDR3 is TGTGCCAGCAGCACCAACCGGGACAGGGGAAACGAGCAGTACTTC.

The rearrangement uses TRBV5-1 and TRBJ2-3; D remains ambiguous. The germline V and J ends were trimmed by 4 bases and 0 bases, with 12 bases remaining between them. The CDR3 is 15 amino acids. The germline V gene encodes CDR1 SGHRS and CDR2 YFSETQ. The CDR3 reads CASSPTSVSTDTQYF. For the CDR3, the DNA is TGCGCCAGCAGCCCAACCTCGGTCAGCACAGATACGCAGTATTTT.

This chain uses TRBV7-3 with TRBJ2-7, with TRBD1 identical over 9 bases. Trimming removed 6 bases from V and 7 bases from J; junction bases left unmatched: 10. Germline V gene sequence: CDR1 SGHTA, CDR2 FQGTGA. The CDR3 is 14 residues long. The CDR3 DNA reads as TGTGCCAGCAGTTCCGGGACAGGGCTCAGGGAGCAGTACTTC. Protein sequence: CASSSGTGLREQYF.

The V call is TRBV11-3, the J call TRBJ2-3, with D maybe TRBD1 (5 bases). The CDR3 extends over 14 amino acids. V lost 0 bases to trimming and J lost 2 bases, with 6 bases between them. Germline V CDR1 and CDR2: SGHNT, YENEEA. This chain's CDR3 is CASSLDRATDTQYF. In nucleotides, the CDR3 is TGTGCCAGCAGCTTAGACAGGGCCACAGATACGCAGTATTTT.